These 21 T cell receptor beta chains came from one sample sequenced in a study of blood T cell repertoires in COVID-19. The assay was immunoSEQ multiplex PCR, and TCRdb's table has in-frame clones only and misses some. In the table there are more than 90,000 clones, 86% of which are singletons. Sequences were obtained from peripheral blood. The receptors come from a man aged 35-49 years with acute or convalescent COVID-19.

This clone has only a few counts. The chain employs TRBV7-9 and TRBJ1-1; D unresolved. In germline, CDR1 is SEHNR, CDR2 FQNEAQ (reference sequence). Trimming shortened V by 7 bases and J by 6 bases, and 12 bases separated the two germline ends. CDR3 length: 12 residues. The CDR3 region is CASNIGGAEAFF. CDR3 DNA sequence: TGTGCCAGCAATATTGGAGGTGCTGAAGCTTTCTTT.

In this sample, this clone turned up once. The chain recombines TRBV3-1 (or the pseudogene TRBV3-2) with TRBJ2-3; D perhaps matches TRBD2 (7 bases). Trimming took off 7 bases at V and 2 bases at J, with 19 bases between the two ends. Germline values: CDR1 LGHDT, CDR2 YNNKEL (reference sequence). The CDR3 runs 16 residues. CDR3 sequence: CASTAHGGGLTDTQYF. The DNA of the CDR3 is TGTGCCAGCACCGCTCATGGCGGGGGCCTCACAGATACGCAGTATTTT.

J is TRBJ1-2 and V is TRBV3-1 (or the pseudogene TRBV3-2), with 9 positions matching TRBD1. This CDR3 has 17 amino acids. V lost 1 base to trimming and J lost 1 base; unmatched junction nucleotides: 7. Germline-derived CDR1 and CDR2 are LGHDT and YNNKEL (reference sequence). CDR3 DNA sequence: TGTGCCAGCAGCCAAGGAGGAGGACAGGGGTTTAACTATGGCTACACCTTC. This encodes CASSQGGGQGFNYGYTF.

This chain joins TRBV20-1 and TRBJ2-3; no firm D call. CDR3 length: 12 residues. Germline lookup yields CDR1 DFQATT and CDR2 SNEGSKA (reference sequence). With 3 bases removed from V and 4 bases from J, the gap between germline ends came to 8 bases. The CDR3 loop reads CSASPTSDTQYF. In nucleotides, the CDR3 is TGCAGTGCTAGTCCAACATCAGATACGCAGTATTTT.

The chain uses TRBV6-1 and TRBJ1-6; perhaps TRBD1 as D (6 bases). The CDR3 sequence is 17 residues long. Germline assignment: CDR1 MNHNS and CDR2 SASEGT. V lost 0 bases, J lost 6 bases, and 15 bases lay in between. In DNA form, the CDR3 reads TGTGCCAGCAGTGAAGCGAGGGGGACGGGGACTAATTCACCCCTCCACTTT. It translates to CASSEARGTGTNSPLHF.

This clone appeared once. J is TRBJ1-2 and V is TRBV30, with TRBD1 as a possible D gene (5 bases). The CDR3 totals 15 residues. V was trimmed by 2 bases and J by 4 bases, leaving 17 bases between them. Germline CDR1 GTSNPN, CDR2 SVGIG (reference sequence). CDR3 protein: CAWSQEDGGFYGYTF. The CDR3 DNA is TGTGCCTGGAGTCAGGAGGACGGGGGGTTCTATGGCTACACCTTC.

This CDR3 reads CASSFGLAEGGGELFF. The CDR3 nucleotides read TGTGCCAGCAGCTTCGGACTAGCGGAGGGGGGCGGGGAGCTGTTTTTT. This chain joins TRBV5-6 and TRBJ2-2; 10 nucleotides agree with TRBD2. J lost 7 bases, V lost 2 bases, and 8 bases had no gene match. The CDR3 has 16 amino acids. Germline loops: CDR1 SGHDT, CDR2 YYEEEE.

A remark on this clone: Because the CDR3's place on the DNA is in doubt, the DNA is left out and the CDR3 is given as listed by TCRdb. This chain joins TRBV12-1 and TRBJ1-5; TRBD1 is the table's D call, not checked against the DNA. TRBV12-1 is assigned pseudogene status. From its first to its last residue, the CDR3 has 14 amino acids. CDR3 sequence: CASSFAPGAQPQHF.

The CDR3 here is CASSQGRDPLWSTEAFF. The CDR3 DNA sequence: TGTGCCAGCAGCCAAGGGAGGGACCCCCTTTGGAGCACTGAAGCTTTCTTT. The chain is built from TRBV14 and TRBJ1-1; D is possibly TRBD1 (5 bases). The CDR3 is 17 amino acids. The germline V gene encodes CDR1 SGHDN and CDR2 FVKESK. Deletions cut 1 base from V and 4 bases from J, with 19 bases between.

This clone came up a few times. The rearrangement joins TRBV5-1 to TRBJ1-5; D is possibly TRBD1 (6 bases). Germline V gene data show CDR1 as SGHRS and CDR2 as YFSETQ. V gave up 4 bases and J gave up 1 base, with 12 bases separating them. The CDR3 runs to 15 residues. The CDR3 loop reads CASSPSGQSNQPQHF. The CDR3 region has the DNA TGCGCCAGCAGCCCCTCCGGACAGAGCAATCAGCCCCAGCATTTT. Full variable domain (missing parts from reference TRBV5-1 and TRBJ1-5): KAGVTQTPRYLIKTRGQQVTLSCSPISGHRSVSWYQQTPGQGLQFLFEYFSETQRNKGNFPGRFSGRQFSNSRSEMNVSTLELGDSALYLCASSPSGQSNQPQHFGDGTRLSIL.

The genes are TRBV6-5 and TRBJ1-4; D gene ambiguous. The CDR3 is 16 residues long. V was shortened by 4 bases and J by 6 bases, with 18 bases between the two germline ends. Germline V gene sequence: CDR1 MNHEY, CDR2 SVGAGI. CDR3: CASSCRVCNDDEKLFF. The CDR3 nucleotides are TGTGCCAGCAGTTGCCGGGTCTGTAATGATGATGAAAAACTGTTTTTT.

The CDR3, as DNA: TGTGCCAGCAGCTTAGATATCCGAGCGGGGGGGAATGAGCAGTTCTTC. Amino acids: CASSLDIRAGGNEQFF. The chain employs TRBV7-2 and TRBJ2-1, with 10 bases matching TRBD2. From germline, CDR1 is SGHTA and CDR2 FQGNSA. The trim removed 1 base at V and 7 bases at J, leaving 7 bases unmatched. This CDR3 spans 16 amino acids. The variable domain in full, completed from reference TRBV7-2 and TRBJ2-1, reads GAGVSQSPSNKVTEKGKDVELRCDPISGHTALYWYRQSLGQGLEFLIYFQGNSAPDKSGLPSDRFSAERTGGSVSTLTIQRTQQEDSAVYLCASSLDIRAGGNEQFFGPGTRLTVL.

The V call is TRBV5-1, the J call TRBJ2-1, with TRBD2 identical over 11 bases. Unmatched junction bases numbered 1, after V lost 3 bases and J lost 2 bases. Germline V CDR1 and CDR2: SGHRS, YFSETQ. The CDR3 runs to 15 residues. CDR3 sequence reads: CASSSTSGTYNEQFF. The CDR3 DNA reads as TGCGCCAGCAGCTCGACTAGCGGGACCTACAATGAGCAGTTCTTC.

This chain uses TRBV27 with TRBJ2-2; 7 nucleotides line up with TRBD2. Germline V gives CDR1 MNHEY, CDR2 SMNVEV (reference sequence). CDR3 length: 14 residues. J gave up 7 bases and V 3 bases, and 5 bases lay outside the gene matches. The CDR3 protein is CASSFSSGGGELFF. Here the CDR3 DNA reads TGTGCCAGCAGTTTCTCATCGGGGGGCGGGGAGCTGTTTTTT.

The chain carries TRBV4-2 and TRBJ2-1; no clear D. CDR1 is LGHNA and CDR2 is YNFKEQ in the germline V gene. The CDR3 is 17 residues long. Trimming pared 0 bases from V and 1 base from J, leaving 13 bases between. The CDR3 nucleotides are TGTGCCAGCAGCCAAGATGGCCCGGCCGGGTCCTACAATGAGCAGTTCTTC. Amino acid sequence: CASSQDGPAGSYNEQFF.

The rearrangement uses TRBV4-1 and TRBJ2-3; 15 bases map to TRBD2. The V segment lost 4 bases and the J segment 2 bases; nucleotides outside the gene matches: 4. Looked up from germline, CDR1 is MGHRA and CDR2 is YSYEKL. This CDR3 is 17 amino acids long. The CDR3 DNA sequence: TGCGCCAGCAGCCCAGGACTAGCGGGAGGGCCCACAGATACGCAGTATTTT. The encoded protein is CASSPGLAGGPTDTQYF.

This clone was seen a few times. The chain joins TRBV19 to TRBJ1-5; D remains unclear. V was trimmed by 1 base and J by 9 bases, leaving 16 bases between them. The length of the CDR3 is 15 residues. Germline CDR1 and CDR2: LNHDA and SQIVND (reference sequence). The CDR3 coding sequence is TGTGCCAGTAGTATAGCGCCCAGAGACCAGCGGCCCCAGCATTTT. Translating it yields CASSIAPRDQRPQHF.

The V gene is TRBV3-1 (or the pseudogene TRBV3-2), the J gene TRBJ1-6; D possibly corresponds to TRBD1 (5 bases). Germline V gene lookup returns CDR1 LGHDT and CDR2 YNNKEL (reference sequence). The V gene lost 3 bases and the J gene lost 3 bases, with 12 bases spanning the gap. The length of the CDR3 is 16 residues. CDR3 protein: CASSHSDTNYNSPLHF. In DNA, the CDR3 is TGTGCCAGCAGCCATTCGGACACAAACTATAATTCACCCCTCCACTTT.

The chain joins TRBV6-5 to TRBJ1-5; D not resolved. V lost 7 bases, J lost 11 bases, and 12 bases lay in between. CDR1 MNHEY and CDR2 SVGAGI come from the germline V gene. This CDR3 is 11 amino acids long. The CDR3 DNA follows: TGTGCCAGCACCCATGCCGGGACCCAGCATTTT. Amino acids: CASTHAGTQHF.

The V and J genes are TRBV11-2 and TRBJ1-2, with D perhaps matching TRBD1 (5 bases). Germline V gene data show CDR1 as SGHAT and CDR2 as FQNNGV. The V gene lost 4 bases and the J gene lost 2 bases, with 8 bases spanning the gap. CDR3 length equals 13 residues. The CDR3 loop reads CASSSDINYGYTF. CDR3 nucleotide sequence: TGTGCCAGCAGCTCGGACATAAACTATGGCTACACCTTC. The whole variable domain, filled in from reference TRBV11-2 and TRBJ1-2, reads EAGVAQSPRYKIIEKRQSVAFWCNPISGHATLYWYQQILGQGPKLLIQFQNNGVVDDSQLPKDRFSAERLKGVDSTLKIQPAKLEDSAVYLCASSSDINYGYTFGSGTRLTVV.

The V and J genes are TRBV5-1 and TRBJ1-6, with D possibly TRBD1 on 6 matching bases. Trimming removed 0 bases from V and 8 bases from J, with 18 bases in between. The germline CDR1 and CDR2 sequences are SGHRS and YFSETQ. The CDR3 consists of 17 residues. The CDR3 loop reads CASSLGGPGRPDSPLHF. In DNA form, the CDR3 reads TGCGCCAGCAGCTTGGGGGGGCCGGGACGTCCAGATTCACCCCTCCACTTT.